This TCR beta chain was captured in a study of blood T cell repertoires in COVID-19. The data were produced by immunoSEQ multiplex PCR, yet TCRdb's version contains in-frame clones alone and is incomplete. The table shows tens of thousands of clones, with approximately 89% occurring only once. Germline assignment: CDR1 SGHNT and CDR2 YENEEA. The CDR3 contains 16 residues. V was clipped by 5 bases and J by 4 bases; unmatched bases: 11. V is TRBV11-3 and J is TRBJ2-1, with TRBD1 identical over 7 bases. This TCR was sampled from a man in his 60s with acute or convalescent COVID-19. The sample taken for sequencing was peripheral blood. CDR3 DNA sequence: TGTGCCAGCAGCGCCGACACAGGGGTTCGATACAATGAGCAGTTCTTC. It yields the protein CASSADTGVRYNEQFF.